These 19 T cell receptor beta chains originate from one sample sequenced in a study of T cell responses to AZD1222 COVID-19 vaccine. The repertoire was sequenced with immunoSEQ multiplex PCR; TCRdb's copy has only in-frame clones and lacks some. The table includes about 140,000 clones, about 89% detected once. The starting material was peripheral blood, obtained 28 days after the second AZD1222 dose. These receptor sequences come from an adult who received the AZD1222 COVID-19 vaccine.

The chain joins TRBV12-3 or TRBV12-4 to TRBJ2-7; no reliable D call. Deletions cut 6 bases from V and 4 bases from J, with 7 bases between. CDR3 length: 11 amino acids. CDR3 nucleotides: TGTGCCAGCAGCCCCAAGTACGAGCAGTACTTC. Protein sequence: CASSPKYEQYF.

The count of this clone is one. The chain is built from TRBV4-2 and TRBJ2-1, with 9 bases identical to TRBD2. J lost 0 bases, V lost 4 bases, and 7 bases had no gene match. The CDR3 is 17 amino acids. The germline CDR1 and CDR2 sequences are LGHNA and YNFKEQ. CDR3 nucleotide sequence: TGTGCCAGCAGCCGAGAAGGAGCGGGGGGCTCCTACAATGAGCAGTTCTTC. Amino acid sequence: CASSREGAGGSYNEQFF.

The CDR3 protein is CASGTSPLGYTGELFF. In DNA form, the CDR3 reads TGTGCCAGCGGGACTTCACCGCTGGGGTACACCGGGGAGCTGTTTTTT. V and J are TRBV2 and TRBJ2-2; possible D gene TRBD2, 6 bases. The V gene lost 8 bases and the J gene lost 3 bases, with 19 bases spanning the gap. The germline V gene encodes CDR1 SNHLY and CDR2 FYNNEI. This CDR3 region has 16 residues.

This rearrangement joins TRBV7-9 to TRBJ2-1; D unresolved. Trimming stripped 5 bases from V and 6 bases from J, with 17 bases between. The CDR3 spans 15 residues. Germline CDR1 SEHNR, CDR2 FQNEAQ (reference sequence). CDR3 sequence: CASSPSILTPNEQFF. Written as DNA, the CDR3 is TGTGCCAGCAGCCCAAGCATACTGACCCCCAATGAGCAGTTCTTC.

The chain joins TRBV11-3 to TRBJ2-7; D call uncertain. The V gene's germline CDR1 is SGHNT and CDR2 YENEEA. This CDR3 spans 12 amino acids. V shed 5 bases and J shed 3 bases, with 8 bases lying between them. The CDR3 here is CASSVDDYEQYF. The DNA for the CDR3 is TGTGCCAGCAGCGTCGATGACTACGAGCAGTACTTC.

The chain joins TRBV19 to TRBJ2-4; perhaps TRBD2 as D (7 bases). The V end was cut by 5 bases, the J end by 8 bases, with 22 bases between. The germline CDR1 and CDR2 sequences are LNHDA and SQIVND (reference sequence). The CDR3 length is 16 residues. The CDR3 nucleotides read TGTGCCAGTAGTGGAGGTGCTGGACTAGGGGGGTACATTCAGTACTTC. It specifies CASSGGAGLGGYIQYF.

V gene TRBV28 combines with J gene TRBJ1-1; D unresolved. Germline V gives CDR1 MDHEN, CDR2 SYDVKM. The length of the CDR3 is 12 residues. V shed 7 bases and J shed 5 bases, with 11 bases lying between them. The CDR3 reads CASISAYTEAFF. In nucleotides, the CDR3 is TGTGCCAGCATTAGCGCATATACTGAAGCTTTCTTT. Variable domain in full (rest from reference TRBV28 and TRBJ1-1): DVKVTQSSRYLVKRTGEKVFLECVQDMDHENMFWYRQDPGLGLRLIYFSYDVKMKEKGDIPEGYSVSREKKERFSLILESASTNQTSMYLCASISAYTEAFFGQGTRLTVV.

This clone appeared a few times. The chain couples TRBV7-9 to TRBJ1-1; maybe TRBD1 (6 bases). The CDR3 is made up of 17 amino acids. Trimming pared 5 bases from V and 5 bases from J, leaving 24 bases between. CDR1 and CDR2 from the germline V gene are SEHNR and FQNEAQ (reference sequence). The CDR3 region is CASSPQGGARGYTEAFF. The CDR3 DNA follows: TGTGCCAGCAGCCCTCAAGGAGGGGCCAGGGGATATACTGAAGCTTTCTTT.

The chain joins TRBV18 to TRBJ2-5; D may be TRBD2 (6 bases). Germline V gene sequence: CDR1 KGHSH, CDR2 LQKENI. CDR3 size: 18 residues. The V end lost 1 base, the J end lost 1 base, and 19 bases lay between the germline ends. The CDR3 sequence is CASSPLKLSSGFQETQYF. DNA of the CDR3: TGTGCCAGCTCACCACTTAAGTTATCCAGCGGGTTCCAAGAGACCCAGTACTTC.

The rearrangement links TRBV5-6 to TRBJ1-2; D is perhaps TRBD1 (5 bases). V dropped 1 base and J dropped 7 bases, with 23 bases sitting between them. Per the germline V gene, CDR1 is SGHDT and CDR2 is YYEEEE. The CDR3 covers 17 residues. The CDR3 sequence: CASSLSPGQGKLSGYTF. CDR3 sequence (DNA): TGTGCCAGCAGCTTGTCCCCGGGGCAGGGAAAACTCTCTGGCTACACCTTC.

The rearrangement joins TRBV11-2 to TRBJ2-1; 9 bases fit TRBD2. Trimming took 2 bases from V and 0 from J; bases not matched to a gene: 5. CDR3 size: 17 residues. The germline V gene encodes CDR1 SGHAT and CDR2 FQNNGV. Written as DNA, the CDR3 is TGTGCCAGCAGCTTAAAACTAGCGGGTCGCTCCTACAATGAGCAGTTCTTC. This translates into CASSLKLAGRSYNEQFF. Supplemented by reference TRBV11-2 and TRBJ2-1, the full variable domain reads EAGVAQSPRYKIIEKRQSVAFWCNPISGHATLYWYQQILGQGPKLLIQFQNNGVVDDSQLPKDRFSAERLKGVDSTLKIQPAKLEDSAVYLCASSLKLAGRSYNEQFFGPGTRLTVL.

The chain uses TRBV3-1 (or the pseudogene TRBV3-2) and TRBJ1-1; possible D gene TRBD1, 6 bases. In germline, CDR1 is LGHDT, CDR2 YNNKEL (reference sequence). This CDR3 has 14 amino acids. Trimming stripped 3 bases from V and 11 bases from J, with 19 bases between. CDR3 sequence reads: CASSHPGHLSDAFF. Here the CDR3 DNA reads TGTGCCAGCAGCCATCCGGGACACTTAAGCGATGCTTTCTTT.

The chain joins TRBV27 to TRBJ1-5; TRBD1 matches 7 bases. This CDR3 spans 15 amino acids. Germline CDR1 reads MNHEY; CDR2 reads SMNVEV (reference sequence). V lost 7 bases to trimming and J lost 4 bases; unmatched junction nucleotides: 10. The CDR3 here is CASTPDRAGNQPQHF. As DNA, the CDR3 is TGTGCCAGCACCCCAGACAGGGCAGGAAATCAGCCCCAGCATTTT.

The CDR3 DNA reads TGTGCCAGCTCAGAAACAGGGGGAGAGACCCAGTACTTC. Translating gives CASSETGGETQYF. The chain employs TRBV18 and TRBJ2-5; 8 nucleotides agree with TRBD1. This CDR3 has 13 amino acids. Germline V gene lookup returns CDR1 KGHSH and CDR2 LQKENI. V was pared by 5 bases and J by 4 bases, with 3 bases of the junction left unmatched.

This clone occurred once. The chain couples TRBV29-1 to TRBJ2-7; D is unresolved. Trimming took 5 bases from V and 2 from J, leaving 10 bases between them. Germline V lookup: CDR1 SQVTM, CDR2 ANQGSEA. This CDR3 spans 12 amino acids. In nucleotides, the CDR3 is TGCAGCGTTTATACAGAGGCCTACGAGCAGTACTTC. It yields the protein CSVYTEAYEQYF.

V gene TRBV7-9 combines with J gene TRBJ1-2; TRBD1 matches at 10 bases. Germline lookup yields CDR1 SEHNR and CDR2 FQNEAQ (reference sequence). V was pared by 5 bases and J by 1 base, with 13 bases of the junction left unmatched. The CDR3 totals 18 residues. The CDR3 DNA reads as TGTGCCAGCAGCCACCTAGGGGGGACAGGGGCTTATAACTATGGCTACACCTTC. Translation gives CASSHLGGTGAYNYGYTF.

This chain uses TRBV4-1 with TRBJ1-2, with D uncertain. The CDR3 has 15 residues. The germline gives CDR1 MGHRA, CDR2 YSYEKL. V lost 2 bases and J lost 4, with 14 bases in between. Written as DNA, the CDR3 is TGCGCCAGCAGCCAACTCCGGACCGCCATCTATGGCTACACCTTC. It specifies CASSQLRTAIYGYTF.

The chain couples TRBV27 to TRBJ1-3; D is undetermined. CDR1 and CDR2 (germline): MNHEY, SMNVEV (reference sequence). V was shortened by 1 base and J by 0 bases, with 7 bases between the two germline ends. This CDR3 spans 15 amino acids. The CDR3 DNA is TGTGCCAGCAGTTTATTCCCGAGCTCTGGAAACACCATATATTTT. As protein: CASSLFPSSGNTIYF.

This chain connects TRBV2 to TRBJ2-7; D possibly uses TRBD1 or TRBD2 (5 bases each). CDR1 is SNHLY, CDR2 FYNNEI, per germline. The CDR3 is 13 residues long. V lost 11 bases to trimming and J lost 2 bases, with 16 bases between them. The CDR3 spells CAGGSGSPYEQYF. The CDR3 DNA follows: TGTGCCGGGGGTTCAGGCAGTCCCTACGAGCAGTACTTC.